This T cell receptor beta chain was documented in a study of cytomegalovirus exposure and HLA in healthy donors (dated by TCRdb to about 2017). With respect to the entire study: According to an earlier analysis of a few hundred of the donors, roughly 180 million T cells yielded 120 million or so unique TCR beta sequences and 276 Gb of sequence data. Across approximately 400 genotyped donors of the cohort, an average of approximately 240,000 unique TCR beta nucleotide sequences per donor were sequenced, and roughly 20% of those sequences were non-productive. The number of typed donors differed by locus: about 620-640 for A, B, C, DRB1 and DQB1; 522 for DQA1; approximately 600 for DPA1; and about 470 for DPB1. To predict cytomegalovirus infection status, the study brought together high-throughput TCR immunosequencing, statistical association of individual TCRs with disease status, and machine learning. A later genetic analysis used genome-wide SNP genotypes for about three fifths of the 666 donors, treating that subset as a discovery cohort. To study patterns of TCR occurrence, a later analysis re-analyzed previously published TCR beta repertoires from just over 650 donors and added high-resolution HLA genotyping. Four to six DR-DQ haplotypes were handled as single units for association and clustering, since linkage in the cohort was strong. The later analysis used no new phenotypic data to find candidate immune exposures, relying instead on TCR beta sequences and their occurrence across donors. Roughly 300 gigabases of sequencing data and approximately 91 million unique TCR sequences made up an early release that covered several hundred HLA-typed donors. The genetic ancestry cluster associated with self-reported Caucasian donors included over 80% of the 300 to 400 genotyped donors. Besides the first cohort of about 730 subjects, a separate validation cohort made up of 120 different subjects was used. Using immunosequencing, the study profiled T cell repertoires from 500 to 800 subjects and related those repertoires to cytomegalovirus serostatus. The aim of the study was to test whether cataloging public T cell receptors could identify signatures of past pathogen exposure. Class I and class II HLA loci were covered by the typing at four-digit resolution. Every discovery cohort repertoire had been produced on one sequencing platform. An earlier analysis of approximately 640 of the donors applied high-throughput TCR beta sequencing to assess whether each TCR beta V gene segment acted as functional or pseudogenic. Donor age, sex, ethnicity and CMV serostatus were compiled alongside the repertoire data. What the authors observed across the whole study: The study gave a list of under 200 TCR beta chains associated with cytomegalovirus. According to a later analysis, most CMV-associated TCR beta chains appeared to be HLA-restricted, and the HLA associations seemed to be driven largely by CMV exposure. When HLA alleles, especially DR and DQ, strongly co-occurred, attributing TCR associations to individual alleles was difficult. A group of highly shared sequence variants was considered likely to be a technical artifact of the sequencing pipeline. In a later analysis, TCR association rates were found to vary across HLA loci, with the most associated TCRs seen for DRB1 alleles and the fewest for HLA-C alleles. Immune exposure information for the cohort was limited to CMV serostatus. The 87-base-pair reads could not distinguish some IMGT-functional V segments, including TRBV6-2 and TRBV6-3, so those segments were excluded. The earlier analysis of a few hundred of the donors excluded roughly 16 rarely observed V segments, including chromosome 9 orphons, because counts were too low. A further reported finding was that TCR beta sequences accurately predicted the HLA-A and HLA-B alleles for most subjects in the first cohort. A later genetic analysis associated a missense DCLRE1C variant with V-gene and J-gene trimming of TCR beta chains, and an independent cohort replicated the association. According to the authors, the approach could potentially be generalized to other disease states and immunological phenotypes. In a later analysis, HLA-associated TCR beta chains showed more clonal expansion and lower generation probabilities than non-associated chains that were equally common. According to a later analysis, parvovirus B19, influenza, CMV and Epstein-Barr virus appeared linked to several top co-occurrence clusters. In an earlier analysis of more than 500 of the donors, most TCR beta V segments appeared in productive rearrangements about 87% or about 30% of the time, broadly matching IMGT annotations. In a later analysis, some 17,000 TCR beta sequences were associated with specific HLA alleles at a false discovery rate of 0.05. Because some donors lacked HLA typing at each locus, the association tests relied only on the typed subset. Sequencing depth was assumed to be roughly uniform across donors in the presence/absence analyses, though that assumption may not hold. The classifier was reported to diagnose cytomegalovirus status with high specificity and sensitivity in both the original and validation cohorts. In vitro tests confirmed that a few of the cytomegalovirus-associated TCR beta chains recognize cytomegalovirus antigens. In this cohort, only TCR beta chains were sequenced, and detectable features were limited by the absence of alpha or paired-chain data. Correlated functional status among segregating V segments might reflect linkage disequilibrium, but an unknown experimental factor could not be ruled out. While some public TCRs were present in many individuals, most TCR sequences turned up only very rarely across donors. In a later genetic analysis, fewer N-insertions in productive TCRs were reported among donors in an Asian-associated ancestry cluster than the roughly 640-donor mean.

The cohort was made up of 500 to 850 healthy bone marrow donors. At the time of sampling, all cohort members were nominally healthy, though unrecorded immune exposures were likely present. The donor tested CMV seronegative and was one of the 352 seronegative cohort members. A peripheral blood sample was provided by each donor, and peripheral blood mononuclear cells were used for TCR beta sequencing. The Qiagen DNeasy Blood Extraction Kit was used to extract genomic DNA from the blood cell samples. The library was produced with the immunoSEQ multiplex PCR assay. For the multiplex PCR, a mixture combining 60 forward primers for TCR Vbeta segments and 13 reverse primers for TCR Jbeta segments was used. The CDR3 region of rearranged TCR beta genes was amplified from genomic DNA by a multiplex PCR assay. Amplified TCR beta libraries were sequenced as 87-base-pair reads on the Illumina HiSeq System. The source study handled its data this way. In a later analysis, roughly 80 million unique TCR beta chains were counted across the approximately 620 repertoires, and roughly 11 million of these chains were shared by at least two donors. A nearest-neighbor algorithm error-corrected the raw reads and collapsed the reads into unique sequences, merging closely related sequences to remove PCR and sequencing errors. V, D and J gene segments were assigned by aligning CDR3 sequences to IMGT reference sequences. For a sequence to be retained, at least a six-nucleotide match to both a V gene segment and a J gene segment was required. Rearrangements were classified as productive when the CDR3 lacked stop codons and remained in frame with V and J, and all other rearrangements were classified as non-productive. CDR3 was defined by IMGT convention, running from the second conserved V-encoded cysteine to the conserved J-encoded phenylalanine. The earlier analysis of roughly 590 of the donors excluded any sequence lacking an unambiguous match to a single V gene segment. An earlier analysis of 550 to 650 of the donors classified V segments as functional when productive rearrangements were above 56.7% and as segregating when the standard deviation between donors was above 5%. A statistical classification framework was built to diagnose cytomegalovirus status from the catalog of TCR beta chain sequences. In a later analysis, V and J genes were assigned by comparing TCR nucleotide sequences against IMGT/GENE-DB human TR gene sequences. Using the TCRdist pipeline, a later analysis assigned CDR3 sequences along with most-parsimonious VDJ recombination scenarios. In a later analysis, each TCR beta chain was defined by its CDR3 amino acid sequence together with its V-gene family, and reads lacking a unique V-gene family were excluded. To address suspected cross-contamination and a sequencing artifact, a later analysis removed around 600 highly shared, low-generation-probability nucleotide sequences. A later analysis calculated a clonal expansion index for each public chain from normalized within-repertoire ranks of inferred template counts. Generation probabilities in a later analysis came from a VDJ recombination model fitted to out-of-frame rearrangements, and those results were checked against IGoR. In a later analysis, hypergeometric tests were used to score TCR-TCR, TCR-HLA and TCR-CMV co-occurrence, with a repertoire-size bias correction applied to TCR pairs. False discovery rates were estimated in a later analysis by permuting HLA or CMV assignments 20 times. In a later analysis, co-occurring TCRs were grouped using DBSCAN, with TCRdist sequence similarity added in when clustering inside HLA-allele-positive subsets. Repertoires with fewer than 30,000 or more than 120,000 public chains were left out of co-occurrence clustering, as were four to six repertoires with anomalous nucleotide sharing. Here the immuneACCESS table is served through TCRdb, limited to in-frame sequences with V and J called. Missing clones are a known gap in these copies; in checked studies unresolved V genes cover under half, and the rest lacks a known reason. The V and J calls and clone size come from that table; D and trimming were worked out from the DNA. The sample has about 140,000 clones on record, over 70% of them singletons. The ten largest make up 5.1% of the sample.

V is cut by 5 bases and J by 6 bases, and the space between the germline ends is 13 bases. CDR3 length: 13 amino acids, cysteine to phenylalanine. Only the CDR3 portion is preserved as DNA: 39 bases, with reading frame beginning at the first base. CDR1 and CDR2, per the germline V gene (reference sequence), are MNHEY and SMNVEV. About this clone: Its antigen remains undetermined. Nothing much larger sits one base from this clone, and base qualities are not available.

The sequence is built from TRBV27 and TRBJ1-1; the D segment could be TRBD1, given 5 matching bases. The source material was PBMCs. This TCR came from a male donor in good health and CMV-seronegative. The nucleotide sequence reads as follows: TGTGCCAGCAGTGGTGACCCAGGGCCTGAAGCTTTCTTT. It translates as CASSGDPGPEAFF.